This record looks at one T cell receptor (beta chain) sequence and its context. This same CDR3 is encoded by further DNA sequences in the sample. From germline, CDR1 is MNHEY and CDR2 SVGAGI. The CDR3 is made up of 15 amino acids. V gave up 6 bases and J gave up 4 bases; unmatched junction bases: 11. The sample belongs to a study of blood T cell repertoires in COVID-19. About the research overall: The cDNA or gDNA used as material had been derived from T cells, B-cell-depleted T cells, or PBMCs.

Patients from Seattle were sampled longitudinally, starting during active infection. Source study methods: Amplifying reference gene primers gave estimates of nucleated cell counts. TCRdb keeps only in-frame clones here, not all; method: immunoSEQ multiplex PCR. V and J calls and clone size are given by that table; D and trimming were obtained from the DNA. Counted here are a few hundred thousand clones, roughly 90% occurring once; the ten biggest clones make up roughly 2.8%. The rearrangement uses TRBV6-5 and TRBJ2-7, with 8 bases fitting TRBD1. This TCR was sampled from a woman aged 25 to 39 with COVID-19, enrolled during active disease. The sample taken for sequencing was peripheral blood. CDR3 DNA: TGTGCCAGCAGCCTCGGACAGGGTGTAAGGTACGAGCAGTACTTC. Its translation: CASSLGQGVRYEQYF.